These 18 T cell receptor beta chains were all obtained from the same sample, sequenced in a study of T cells in Graves' hyperthyroidism and ophthalmopathy. Amplification targeted TCR beta CDR3 regions from RNA transcripts. Initially, a first-round RT-PCR of the TCR CDR3 employed the HTBI primer set. Using its own MiXCR run on the multiplex PCR reads, TCRdb lists one record per CDR3 protein. The sample lists about 480,000 distinct CDR3 sequences, roughly a quarter occurring once. Sequenced: blood. The receptors stem from a woman in her thirties with Graves' ophthalmopathy.

For this clonotype: This clone may be a read error of a much larger clone one base away. The chain has TRBV27 and TRBJ2-7, with TRBD1 as a possible D gene (5 bases). This CDR3 contains 13 residues. Germline V CDR1 and CDR2: MNHEY, SMNVEV (reference sequence). The CDR3 is CACSFRVRVEQYF. The CDR3 DNA is TGTGCCTGCAGTTTTCGGGTCAGGGTCGAGCAGTACTTC.

The table lists this clonotype with a few counts. This chain connects TRBV28 to TRBJ2-7, with 10 bases that match TRBD2. Germline CDR1 and CDR2: MDHEN and SYDVKM. The V gene end was trimmed by 5 bases and the J gene end by 0 bases; junction bases not matched to a gene: 7. CDR3 length: 16 residues. The DNA for the CDR3 is TGTGCCAGCAGTAAGGGGGCTAGCGGGAGCTCCTACGAGCAGTACTTC. Translated: CASSKGASGSSYEQYF.

This clonotype was counted a few times. The chain recombines TRBV6-1 with TRBJ1-6, with a possible D match to TRBD1 (5 bases). Germline CDR1 is MNHNS and CDR2 is SASEGT. Trimming pared 11 bases from V and 14 bases from J, leaving 13 bases between. There are 10 residues in the CDR3. CDR3 region: CAAERGTLHF. CDR3 DNA sequence: TGTGCCGCCGAGCGGGGGACCCTCCACTTT.

The chain joins TRBV2 to TRBJ2-7; 9 nucleotides align to TRBD1. CDR3 size: 13 residues. V was clipped by 11 bases and J by 6 bases; unmatched bases: 11. Germline-derived CDR1 and CDR2 are SNHLY and FYNNEI. The CDR3, as DNA: TGTGCCGGAGCCGGGACAGGGCTCTTCGAGCAGTACTTC. Amino acid sequence: CAGAGTGLFEQYF.

This clonotype was picked up one time. This rearrangement joins TRBV18 to TRBJ1-2; the D gene is possibly TRBD1 (6 bases). In germline, CDR1 is KGHSH, CDR2 LQKENI. CDR3 size: 14 residues. V was trimmed by 3 bases and J by 3 bases, leaving 11 bases between them. This CDR3 reads CASSPTGQDYGYTF. CDR3 nucleotides: TGTGCCAGCTCACCCACGGGACAAGACTATGGCTACACCTTC.

This clonotype was observed at least ten times. The chain couples TRBV19 to TRBJ2-7; 10 bases line up with TRBD1. With V trimmed by 5 bases and J by 3 bases, 10 bases remained unmatched. CDR3 size: 16 residues. Germline V gene data show CDR1 as LNHDA and CDR2 as SQIVND (reference sequence). CDR3 residues: CASSQGPGTGDYEQYF. As DNA, the CDR3 is TGTGCCAGTAGTCAAGGCCCCGGGACAGGGGACTACGAGCAGTACTTC.

This clonotype was recorded many times. The J gene is TRBJ2-7, the V gene TRBV12-3 or TRBV12-4, with D perhaps TRBD2 (6 bases). This CDR3 is built from 15 residues. Trimming took off 5 bases at V and 0 bases at J, with 14 bases between the two ends. CDR3 nucleotide sequence: TGTGCCAGCAGTAAGGCGGGGATTAGCTCCTACGAGCAGTACTTC. It specifies CASSKAGISSYEQYF.

This clonotype appeared many times. The V gene is TRBV11-2, the J gene TRBJ2-7, with a weak D call TRBD2 (6 bases). Trimming took off 1 base at V and 1 base at J, with 20 bases between the two ends. The CDR3 runs to 18 residues. Per germline, CDR1 SGHAT and CDR2 FQNNGV. In DNA form, the CDR3 reads TGTGCCAGCAGCTTAGGGGACGGGTTAGCGGCGCTTTCCTACGAGCAGTACTTC. Its protein is CASSLGDGLAALSYEQYF. The whole variable domain, filled in from reference TRBV11-2 and TRBJ2-7, reads EAGVAQSPRYKIIEKRQSVAFWCNPISGHATLYWYQQILGQGPKLLIQFQNNGVVDDSQLPKDRFSAERLKGVDSTLKIQPAKLEDSAVYLCASSLGDGLAALSYEQYFGPGTRLTVT.

This clonotype was recorded many times. The rearrangement joins TRBV7-6 to TRBJ1-5; D unresolved. In germline, CDR1 is SGHVS, CDR2 FNYEAQ. This CDR3 spans 15 amino acids. The V end lost 2 bases, the J end lost 3 bases, and 11 bases lay between the germline ends. The CDR3 sequence: CASSLLRGDNQPQHF. The CDR3, as DNA: TGTGCCAGCAGCTTACTAAGAGGAGACAATCAGCCCCAGCATTTT.

At least ten counts were recorded for this clonotype. The V and J genes are TRBV6-1 and TRBJ1-2; the match to TRBD1 covers 9 bases. V trimming: 3 bases; J trimming: 8 bases; junction bases outside the gene matches: 10. This CDR3 contains 15 residues. The germline CDR1 and CDR2 sequences are MNHNS and SASEGT. CDR3 residues: CASSDGTGLAGGYTF. As DNA, the CDR3 is TGTGCCAGCAGTGACGGGACAGGGCTGGCGGGAGGCTACACCTTC.

This clonotype was recorded at least ten times. This sequence joins TRBV6-5 and TRBJ2-5; possibly TRBD2 for D (5 bases). Per germline, CDR1 MNHEY and CDR2 SVGAGI. This CDR3 contains 13 residues. Trimming took 2 bases from V and 5 from J, leaving 9 bases between them. CDR3: CASSYPGLETQYF. CDR3 bases: TGTGCCAGCAGTTACCCGGGATTGGAGACCCAGTACTTC.

V and J are TRBV11-2 and TRBJ2-5, with TRBD2 matching 8 bases. V was pared by 5 bases and J by 4 bases, with 9 bases of the junction left unmatched. Looked up from germline, CDR1 is SGHAT and CDR2 is FQNNGV. The length of the CDR3 is 15 residues. CDR3 DNA: TGTGCCAGCAGCGTTAGCGGGGCACAACGAGAGACCCAGTACTTC. Protein: CASSVSGAQRETQYF. The full variable domain, in which reference TRBV11-2 and TRBJ2-5 provide the parts outside the CDR3, is EAGVAQSPRYKIIEKRQSVAFWCNPISGHATLYWYQQILGQGPKLLIQFQNNGVVDDSQLPKDRFSAERLKGVDSTLKIQPAKLEDSAVYLCASSVSGAQRETQYFGPGTRLLVL.

The chain joins TRBV6-1 to TRBJ1-5; 7 bases are a match to TRBD1. The CDR3 has 12 amino acids. Trimming removed 10 bases from V and 3 bases from J; junction bases left unmatched: 3. Germline V gene lookup returns CDR1 MNHNS and CDR2 SASEGT. CDR3 region: CATTGINQPQHF. The CDR3 coding sequence is TGTGCCACGACAGGGATCAATCAGCCCCAGCATTTT.

This clonotype was recorded many times. The germline gene is not matched at one end of the junction; a read error may be the cause. The chain joins TRBV4-1 to TRBJ1-5; maybe TRBD1 (6 bases). The CDR3 runs to 13 residues. Per germline, CDR1 MGHRA and CDR2 YSYEKL. The CDR3 DNA reads as TGTGCCAGCAGCCAGGGGAGCAATCAGCCCCAGCATTTT. Its protein is CASSQGSNQPQHF.

The chain couples TRBV11-2 to TRBJ2-5; a possible D gene is TRBD2 (5 bases). The ends were cut back, 1 base at V and 2 bases at J, with 14 bases in the middle. Germline CDR1 is SGHAT and CDR2 is FQNNGV. This CDR3 comprises 16 residues. The CDR3 protein is CASSLGGSRRQETQYF. The DNA for the CDR3 is TGTGCCAGCAGCTTAGGTGGGTCTCGGAGGCAAGAGACCCAGTACTTC.

This clonotype occurred many times. The V call is TRBV6-1, the J call TRBJ2-5, with D perhaps being TRBD1 or TRBD2 (5 bases each). Germline V gene data show CDR1 as MNHNS and CDR2 as SASEGT. The V end was cut by 7 bases, the J end by 4 bases, with 13 bases between. There are 13 residues in the CDR3. DNA of the CDR3: TGTGCCAGCACCGGGCGTGGGGGAGAGACCCAGTACTTC. It encodes CASTGRGGETQYF.

The chain uses TRBV6-5 and TRBJ1-4; no reliable D call. The CDR3 has 12 residues. The germline V gene encodes CDR1 MNHEY and CDR2 SVGAGI. V lost 0 bases and J lost 8, with 4 bases in between. CDR3 sequence (DNA): TGTGCCAGCAGTTACTCGGGGGAAAAACTGTTTTTT. This sequence encodes CASSYSGEKLFF.

This CDR3 is CASSPWTSGKKETQYF. The CDR3 nucleotides read TGTGCCAGCAGCCCATGGACTAGCGGAAAAAAAGAGACCCAGTACTTC. The chain uses TRBV5-5 and TRBJ2-5; 10 positions match TRBD2. The CDR3 has 16 amino acids. Germline CDR1 and CDR2: SGHKS and YYEKEE (reference sequence). V trimming: 4 bases; J trimming: 3 bases; junction bases outside the gene matches: 9.